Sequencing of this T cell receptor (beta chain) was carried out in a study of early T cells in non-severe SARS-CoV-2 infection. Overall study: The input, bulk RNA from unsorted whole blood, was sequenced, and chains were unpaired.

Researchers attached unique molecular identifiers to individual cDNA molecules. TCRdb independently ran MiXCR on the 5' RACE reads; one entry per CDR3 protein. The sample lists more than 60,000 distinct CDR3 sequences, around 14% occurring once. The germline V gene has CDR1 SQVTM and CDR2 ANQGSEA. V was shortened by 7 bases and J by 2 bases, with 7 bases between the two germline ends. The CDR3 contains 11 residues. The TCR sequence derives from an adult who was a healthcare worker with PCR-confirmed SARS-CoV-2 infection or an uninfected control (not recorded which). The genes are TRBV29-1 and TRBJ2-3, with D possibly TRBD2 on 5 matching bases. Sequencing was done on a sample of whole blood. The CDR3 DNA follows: TGCAGCGCCGGGGACACAGATACGCAGTATTTT. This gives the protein CSAGDTDTQYF.